This TCR beta chain was captured by sequencing in a study of PD-1 blockade in classical Hodgkin lymphoma. Study-wide results and limits: With CD4+ cells, TCR diversity rose significantly by C4D1, but not with CD8+ cells. Compared with healthy donors, newly diagnosed patients reportedly showed lower baseline TCR diversity.

This clone was seen a few times. What it recognizes is unknown. Brentuximab vedotin exposure varied, and every patient relapsed after autologous stem cell transplantation. TCRdb's copy holds only in-frame clones and misses some; the assay was immunoSEQ multiplex PCR. Altogether about 24,000 clones are present, 60% to 80% being singletons, with the ten largest covering more than 3%. CDR1 and CDR2 from the germline V gene are SGHVS and FNYEAQ. V shed 7 bases and J 6 bases; nucleotides not matched to a gene: 9. CDR3 length: 15 residues. The V call is TRBV7-6, the J call TRBJ2-1; 10 bases match TRBD1. The source of this sequence is a human donor with classical Hodgkin lymphoma. Source: peripheral blood mononuclear cells (PBMCs), taken at baseline. The DNA for the CDR3 is TGTGCCAGCACCCCGGGACAGGGGTTGGGCAATGAGCAGTTCTTC. Its protein is CASTPGQGLGNEQFF. Based on the CDR3 plus reference TRBV7-6 and TRBJ2-1, the full variable domain is GAGVSQSPRYKVTKRGQDVALRCDPISGHVSLYWYRQALGQGPEFLTYFNYEAQQDKSGLPNDRFSAERPEGSISTLTIQRTEQRDSAMYRCASTPGQGLGNEQFFGPGTRLTVL.